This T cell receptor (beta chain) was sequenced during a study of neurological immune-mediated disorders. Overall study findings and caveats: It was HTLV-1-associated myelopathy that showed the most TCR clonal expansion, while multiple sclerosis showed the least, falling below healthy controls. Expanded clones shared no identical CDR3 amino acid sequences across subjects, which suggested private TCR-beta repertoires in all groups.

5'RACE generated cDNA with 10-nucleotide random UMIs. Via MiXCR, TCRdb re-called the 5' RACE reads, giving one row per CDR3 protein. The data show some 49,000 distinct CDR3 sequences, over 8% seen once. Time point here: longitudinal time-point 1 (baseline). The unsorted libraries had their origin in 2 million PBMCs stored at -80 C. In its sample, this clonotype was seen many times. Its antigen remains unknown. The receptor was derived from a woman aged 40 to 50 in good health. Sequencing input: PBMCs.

The CDR3 loop is CASSESSNQPQHF. The CDR3 DNA sequence: TGTGCCAGCAGCGAAAGTAGCAATCAGCCCCAGCATTTT. The genes are TRBV12-3 or TRBV12-4 and TRBJ1-5; unclear D gene. V shed 6 bases and J shed 0 bases, with 6 bases lying between them. The length of the CDR3 is 13 residues.